This entry describes one T cell receptor (beta chain). Its antigen is undetermined. These data are taken from a study of PD-L1 blockade in urothelial cancer. Study in general: At 6 weeks and at 3 weeks (second dose) after treatment start, blood was analyzed. General study findings and limits: Enhanced expansion of tumor-associated blood clones at 3 weeks characterized durable-benefit patients.

Assay used: immunoSEQ multiplex PCR; TCRdb lists only in-frame clones, some missing. The repertoire includes tens of thousands of clones, about 90% of them detected once, and roughly 10% sits in the top ten. Time point in this sample: peripheral blood 6 weeks after treatment start. Every patient provided from 1 to 8 samples, collected pretreatment and on-treatment. The germline gives CDR1 LNHNV, CDR2 YYDKDF (reference sequence). Trimming at V came to 3 bases and at J to 7 bases, leaving 5 bases not matched to a gene. The CDR3 is made up of 15 amino acids. The genes are TRBV15 and TRBJ1-4; 10 bases are a match to TRBD1. This sample comprised PBMCs, obtained around atezolizumab (anti-PD-L1) treatment. The clonotype comes from a man aged 60 to 75 with urothelial cancer. The CDR3: CATSRGGDRGEKLFF. The CDR3, as DNA: TGTGCCACCAGCAGGGGGGGGGACAGGGGTGAAAAACTGTTTTTT.